This T cell receptor (beta chain) was obtained from a study of T cells in Graves' hyperthyroidism and ophthalmopathy. Amplified TCR beta CDR3 regions derived from RNA transcripts. First-round RT-PCR targeting the TCR CDR3 was performed with the HTBI primer set. TCRdb redid the calling of the multiplex PCR reads with MiXCR, one entry per CDR3 protein. The table records about 520,000 distinct CDR3 sequences, roughly a quarter of them present only once. In this sample, this clonotype turned up many times. The V end lost 5 bases, the J end lost 2 bases, and 15 bases lay between the germline ends. The CDR3 runs to 16 residues. CDR1 is KGHDR, CDR2 SFDVKD, per germline.

The chain uses TRBV24-1 and TRBJ1-5; D not resolved. The TCR originated in a young woman with Graves' ophthalmopathy. Sequenced material: blood. The CDR3 protein is CATSGGPVAGNQPQHF. CDR3 coding DNA: TGTGCCACCAGTGGGGGTCCAGTTGCTGGCAATCAGCCCCAGCATTTT.